This entry lists 11 T cell receptor beta chains sequenced from one sample in a study of blood T cells in healthy people across ages. A second PCR of roughly 7 to 11 cycles used a sample-barcoded 5' primer and a J-beta primer mix. MiXCR was run by TCRdb on the 5' RACE reads, yielding one entry per CDR3 protein. In the table there are about 1.6 million distinct CDR3 sequences, 30% to 35% of which are singletons. The source material was blood. Receptors were obtained from a woman in her thirties in good health.

This clonotype was observed a handful of times. The genes are TRBV9 and TRBJ2-1, with D unresolved. Germline lookup yields CDR1 SGDLS and CDR2 YYNGEE. Trimming cost V 0 bases and J 6 bases, with 7 bases left between them. The CDR3 has 13 amino acids. The CDR3 DNA reads as TGTGCCAGCAGCGTAGGCTTCGGCAATGAGCAGTTCTTC. Its protein product is CASSVGFGNEQFF. Variable domain in full (rest from reference TRBV9 and TRBJ2-1): DSGVTQTPKHLITATGQRVTLRCSPRSGDLSVYWYQQSLDQGLQFLIQYYNGEERAKGNILERFSAQQFPDLHSELNLSSLELGDSALYFCASSVGFGNEQFFGPGTRLTVL.

The chain couples TRBV20-1 to TRBJ2-1; tentatively, D is TRBD2 (6 bases). V lost 3 bases, J lost 1 base, and 13 bases lay in between. The germline V gene has CDR1 DFQATT and CDR2 SNEGSKA (reference sequence). This CDR3 spans 15 amino acids. This CDR3 is CSASRKEGSYNEQFF. Here the CDR3 DNA reads TGCAGTGCTAGTCGTAAGGAGGGGTCCTACAATGAGCAGTTCTTC.

The chain employs TRBV5-5 and TRBJ2-2, with TRBD2 matching 11 bases. The junction had 9 bases not matched to a gene; V was cut back by 4 bases and J by 4 bases. From germline, CDR1 is SGHKS and CDR2 YYEKEE (reference sequence). The CDR3 spans 17 residues. Written as DNA, the CDR3 is TGTGCCAGCAGCGCTATTCCTAGCGGGGGGTTCACCGGGGAGCTGTTTTTT. Translated: CASSAIPSGGFTGELFF.

This rearrangement joins TRBV20-1 to TRBJ2-7; no clear D. Trimming took 5 bases from V and 0 from J, leaving 8 bases between them. The CDR3 extends over 12 amino acids. CDR1 DFQATT and CDR2 SNEGSKA come from the germline V gene (reference sequence). The CDR3 region is CSALILSYEQYF. In DNA, the CDR3 is TGCAGTGCTCTGATCCTCTCCTACGAGCAGTACTTC.

This clonotype was seen once. This sequence joins TRBV5-8 and TRBJ1-1; tentative D call: TRBD1 (5 bases). Trimming cost V 5 bases and J 3 bases, with 23 bases left between them. The CDR3 sequence is 17 residues long. Per germline, CDR1 SGHTS and CDR2 YDEGEE. The CDR3 sequence is CASSFPGGILSDTEAFF. The CDR3 DNA reads as TGTGCCAGCAGTTTTCCCGGGGGTATTTTGTCGGACACTGAAGCTTTCTTT.

This clonotype was counted only a few times. The V call is TRBV4-2, the J call TRBJ2-1; D is uncertain. Germline V lookup: CDR1 LGHNA, CDR2 YNFKEQ. The CDR3 spans 12 residues. Trimming cost V 4 bases and J 8 bases, with 9 bases left between them. The CDR3 nucleotides are TGTGCCAGCAGCCGGTCTAGGTATGAGCAGTTCTTC. Its protein is CASSRSRYEQFF.

V and J are TRBV3-1 and TRBJ1-2, with TRBD1 as a possible D gene (6 bases). Germline lookup yields CDR1 LGHDT and CDR2 YNNKEL (reference sequence). The CDR3 is 17 amino acids. V gave up 1 base and J gave up 4 bases, with 19 bases separating them. The CDR3 coding sequence is TGTGCCAGCAGCCAAGTTGGGGTTGCAGGGGAATTCTATGGCTACACCTTC. Amino acids: CASSQVGVAGEFYGYTF.

Only one count was recorded for this clonotype. CDR3 loop: CASSPDESSYNEQFF. The CDR3 DNA reads TGTGCCAGCAGTCCCGACGAGAGCTCCTACAATGAGCAGTTCTTC. The V gene is TRBV6-5, the J gene TRBJ2-1; unclear D gene. Germline V lookup: CDR1 MNHEY, CDR2 SVGAGI. This CDR3 comprises 15 residues. The V gene lost 5 bases and the J gene lost 0 bases, with 11 bases spanning the gap.

This clonotype has a handful of counts. This chain connects TRBV20-1 to TRBJ2-1, with TRBD2 matching over 15 bases. Germline lookup yields CDR1 DFQATT and CDR2 SNEGSKA (reference sequence). V was clipped by 4 bases and J by 0 bases; unmatched bases: 7. The CDR3 consists of 18 residues. Written as DNA, the CDR3 is TGCAGTGCTACGGGGACTAGCGGGAGGTCAAGCTCCTACAATGAGCAGTTCTTC. The encoded protein is CSATGTSGRSSSYNEQFF.

The rearrangement uses TRBV27 and TRBJ2-5, with 9 bases identical to TRBD1. CDR1 and CDR2 from the germline V gene are MNHEY and SMNVEV (reference sequence). This CDR3 region has 15 residues. The trim removed 4 bases at V and 5 bases at J, leaving 8 bases unmatched. CDR3 DNA sequence: TGTGCCAGCAGTTCAAAACAGGGGGCGTGGGAGACCCAGTACTTC. Its translation: CASSSKQGAWETQYF.

V usage is TRBV28 and J usage is TRBJ1-2; D is possibly TRBD1 (6 bases). This CDR3 has 14 residues. In germline, CDR1 is MDHEN, CDR2 SYDVKM. Trimming pared 5 bases from V and 5 bases from J, leaving 15 bases between. CDR3 protein: CASSPQGVWYGYTF. CDR3 DNA: TGTGCCAGCAGTCCACAGGGAGTGTGGTATGGCTACACCTTC.